This is a list of T cell receptor beta chains from one sample in a study of early stage breast cancer tumors. The data were produced by immunoSEQ multiplex PCR, yet TCRdb's version contains in-frame clones alone and is incomplete. Seen here are several thousand clones, around 62% observed once, and the top ten hold 9.4%. The sequenced sample was breast tumor tissue. These receptors were collected from a person aged 55 to 70 with breast cancer. Each CDR3 is given with its conserved first and last residue. A D gene is named only where the DNA matches it firmly. Where a row states a size, it is once, few, many or the class of an expanded clone; other rows omit it.

V gene: TRBV2
clone size: NA
D gene: TRBD1
J gene: TRBJ1-1
CDR3 DNA: TGTGCCAGCGGATTGGGACAGCGGAACACTGAAGCTTTCTTT
CDR3 protein: CASGLGQRNTEAFF

V gene: TRBV19
clone size: NA
D gene: NA
J gene: TRBJ2-1
CDR3 DNA: TGTGCCAGTAGTATAGATCGGGCCTACAATGAGCAGTTCTTC
CDR3 protein: CASSIDRAYNEQFF

V gene: TRBV6-5
clone size: NA
D gene: TRBD2
J gene: TRBJ2-1
CDR3 DNA: TGTGCCAGCAGTAAGTTAGCGGGACGGAACAATGAGCAGTTCTTC
CDR3 protein: CASSKLAGRNNEQFF

V gene: TRBV15
clone size: NA
D gene: NA
J gene: TRBJ2-7
CDR3 DNA: TGTGCCACCAGCAGAGAGGGTGTCACCTACGAGCAGTACTTC
CDR3 protein: CATSREGVTYEQYF

V gene: TRBV7-9
clone size: NA
D gene: NA
J gene: TRBJ1-3
CDR3 DNA: TGTGCCAGCAGCTTAAGTCGGACCTCTGGAAACACCATATATTTT
CDR3 protein: CASSLSRTSGNTIYF

V gene: TRBV19
clone size: NA
D gene: TRBD1
J gene: TRBJ2-2
CDR3 DNA: TGTGCCAGTAGCCGACAGGGGGGGGAGCTGTTTTTT
CDR3 protein: CASSRQGGELFF

V gene: TRBV19
clone size: NA
D gene: NA
J gene: TRBJ2-5
CDR3 DNA: TGTGCCAGCGGGATTGGACTGAACCAAGAGACCCAGTACTTC
CDR3 protein: CASGIGLNQETQYF

V gene: TRBV2
clone size: NA
D gene: NA
J gene: TRBJ2-6
CDR3 DNA: TGTGCCAGCAGTGAACACCCCTCTGGGGCCAACGTCCTGACTTTC
CDR3 protein: CASSEHPSGANVLTF

V gene: TRBV4-2
clone size: few
D gene: NA
J gene: TRBJ1-1
CDR3 DNA: TGTGCCAGCAGCCTTCTTAGGGTCCTGAACACTGAAGCTTTCTTT
CDR3 protein: CASSLLRVLNTEAFF

V gene: TRBV14
clone size: NA
D gene: NA
J gene: TRBJ1-3
CDR3 DNA: TGTGCCATCACTGAAAAACAAGCTATCGCTGGAAACACCATATATTTT
CDR3 protein: CAITEKQAIAGNTIYF

V gene: TRBV7-8
clone size: NA
D gene: NA
J gene: TRBJ2-3
CDR3 DNA: TGTGCCAGCAGCTACGGTTTTGGGGATACGCAGTATTTT
CDR3 protein: CASSYGFGDTQYF

V gene: TRBV5-5
clone size: once
D gene: NA
J gene: TRBJ1-2
CDR3 DNA: TGTGCCAGCAGCTTAGAGGGCAGCTATGGCTACACCTTC
CDR3 protein: CASSLEGSYGYTF

V gene: TRBV2
clone size: NA
D gene: NA
J gene: TRBJ1-6
CDR3 DNA: TGTGCCAGACAGGGCCAGGGAGATTCACCCCTCCACTTT
CDR3 protein: CARQGQGDSPLHF

V gene: TRBV7-6
clone size: NA
D gene: TRBD1
J gene: TRBJ1-1
CDR3 DNA: TGTGCCAGCAGACCCACAGGGGGCGTGGAAGCTTTCTTT
CDR3 protein: CASRPTGGVEAFF

V gene: TRBV13
clone size: few
D gene: TRBD1
J gene: TRBJ2-7
CDR3 DNA: TGTGCCAGCAGCTTAGGGGACAGGGGTGGCGAGCAGTACTTC
CDR3 protein: CASSLGDRGGEQYF

V gene: TRBV11-2
clone size: NA
D gene: NA
J gene: TRBJ2-7
CDR3 DNA: TGTGCCAGCAGCTTAGATACAGCGTTCTCCTACGAGCAGTACTTC
CDR3 protein: CASSLDTAFSYEQYF

V gene: TRBV9
clone size: NA
D gene: NA
J gene: TRBJ2-1
CDR3 DNA: TGTGCCAGCAGTTTCCAGGGACTCTACAATGAGCAGTTCTTC
CDR3 protein: CASSFQGLYNEQFF

V gene: TRBV6-5
clone size: NA
D gene: NA
J gene: TRBJ2-7
CDR3 DNA: TGTGCCAGCAGCCACGGGACGGATACCTACGAGCAGTACTTC
CDR3 protein: CASSHGTDTYEQYF

V gene: TRBV5-1
clone size: NA
D gene: TRBD2
J gene: TRBJ2-3
CDR3 DNA: TGCGCCAGCAGCTTAGGCGGGGGGGGTACGCAGTATTTT
CDR3 protein: CASSLGGGGTQYF

V gene: TRBV6-5
clone size: NA
D gene: NA
J gene: TRBJ1-2
CDR3 DNA: TGTGCCAGCAGCCTAACAGACGGATATGGCTACACCTTC
CDR3 protein: CASSLTDGYGYTF

V gene: TRBV7-3
clone size: large
D gene: TRBD1
J gene: TRBJ2-2
CDR3 DNA: TGTGCCAGCAGCCCAACACAGGGGTCAGTCTACACCGGGGAGCTGTTTTTT
CDR3 protein: CASSPTQGSVYTGELFF

V gene: TRBV2
clone size: NA
D gene: TRBD1
J gene: TRBJ2-5
CDR3 DNA: TGTGCCAGCAGTGAGCGGCAGGGGGCGCAGACCCAGTACTTC
CDR3 protein: CASSERQGAQTQYF

V gene: TRBV29-1
clone size: NA
D gene: NA
J gene: TRBJ2-7
CDR3 DNA: TGCAGCGTTGGCCAGGGATCTTCCTACGGCGAGCAGTACTTC
CDR3 protein: CSVGQGSSYGEQYF

V gene: TRBV19
clone size: NA
D gene: NA
J gene: TRBJ1-2
CDR3 DNA: TGTGCCAGTAGTTTAGCGCGCTATGGCTACACCTTC
CDR3 protein: CASSLARYGYTF

V gene: TRBV18
clone size: NA
D gene: NA
J gene: TRBJ2-7
CDR3 DNA: TGTGCCAGCTCGTGGACAGACTACGAGCAGTACTTC
CDR3 protein: CASSWTDYEQYF

V gene: TRBV2
clone size: NA
D gene: NA
J gene: TRBJ1-5
CDR3 DNA: TGTGCCAGCAGCCCCCCCTGGGAGGGCAATCAGCCCCAGCATTTT
CDR3 protein: CASSPPWEGNQPQHF

V gene: TRBV30
clone size: once
D gene: NA
J gene: TRBJ1-2
CDR3 DNA: TGTGCCTGGAGTGGGGGGTTCTATGGCTACACCTTC
CDR3 protein: CAWSGGFYGYTF